One and the same sample provided the 10 T cell receptor beta chains below, sequenced in a study of T cells in Graves' hyperthyroidism and ophthalmopathy. Amplification of TCR beta CDR3 regions used RNA as the template. The HTBI set primed first-round TCR CDR3 RT-PCR. MiXCR was run by TCRdb on the multiplex PCR reads, yielding one entry per CDR3 protein. Counted here are 600,000 to 900,000 distinct CDR3 sequences, 15% to 20% occurring once; the ten biggest clones make up over 7.5%. Sequencing input: blood. Receptor source: a man aged 18 to 29 with Graves' hyperthyroidism.

This clonotype has ten or more counts. This chain uses TRBV11-2 with TRBJ1-4; D is uncertain. Trimming left V 3 bases short and J 3 bases short, with 17 bases between. There are 17 residues in the CDR3. Germline CDR1 SGHAT, CDR2 FQNNGV. DNA for the CDR3: TGTGCCAGCAGCTTCAATTACGGGGAAAGAGCTAATGAAAAACTGTTTTTT. Translating gives CASSFNYGERANEKLFF.

The J gene is TRBJ1-5, the V gene TRBV2; D perhaps matches TRBD1 (6 bases). In germline, CDR1 is SNHLY, CDR2 FYNNEI. CDR3 length equals 16 residues. V was trimmed by 6 bases and J by 9 bases, leaving 24 bases between them. CDR3 sequence: CASSVPGHGAGGPQHF. DNA for the CDR3: TGTGCCAGCAGCGTTCCGGGACACGGAGCCGGTGGGCCCCAGCATTTT. The full variable domain, rest sourced from reference TRBV2 and TRBJ1-5, is EPEVTQTPSHQVTQMGQEVILRCVPISNHLYFYWYRQILGQKVEFLVSFYNNEISEKSEIFDDQFSVERPDGSNFTLKIRSTKLEDSAMYFCASSVPGHGAGGPQHFGDGTRLSIL.

This clonotype showed up many times. This chain connects TRBV18 to TRBJ2-7; TRBD1 agrees at 7 bases. Germline V CDR1 and CDR2: KGHSH, LQKENI. The CDR3 is made up of 14 amino acids. V was clipped by 3 bases and J by 2 bases; unmatched bases: 4. The CDR3 DNA is TGTGCCAGCTCACCTCTGACAGGGACCTACGAGCAGTACTTC. This gives the protein CASSPLTGTYEQYF.

This sequence joins TRBV5-1 and TRBJ1-1; D is ambiguous. The germline gives CDR1 SGHRS, CDR2 YFSETQ. This CDR3 has 14 residues. Between the trimmed V and J ends, which lost 0 bases and 1 base, there was a span of 7 bases. The CDR3 region has the DNA TGCGCCAGCAGCTTGGACAGAAAGAACACTGAAGCTTTCTTT. Translating it yields CASSLDRKNTEAFF.

This clonotype occurred many times. DNA of the CDR3: TGCAGTGCCGTTCGGGGGGCGGGCGAGCAGTACTTC. Amino acids: CSAVRGAGEQYF. The chain combines TRBV20-1 with TRBJ2-7; D might be TRBD2 (7 bases). CDR3 length: 12 residues. Trimming took 6 bases from V and 6 from J, leaving 15 bases between them. Germline V gives CDR1 DFQATT, CDR2 SNEGSKA (reference sequence).

The gene calls are TRBV11-2 and TRBJ2-1, with 7 nucleotides matching TRBD2. CDR3 length: 15 residues. J was trimmed by 8 bases and V by 2 bases; bases with no gene match: 9. Germline V CDR1 and CDR2: SGHAT, FQNNGV. The CDR3 nucleotides read TGTGCCAGCAGCTTAAGTCGGACTAGAGCCTATGAGCAGTTCTTC. Translation: CASSLSRTRAYEQFF.

The sample holds many counts of this clonotype. V usage is TRBV12-5 and J usage is TRBJ2-2; D is undetermined. The CDR3 sequence is 13 residues long. Germline lookup yields CDR1 LGHNT and CDR2 FRNRAP. V was trimmed by 7 bases and J by 6 bases, leaving 12 bases between them. The chain's CDR3 is CASALDRSGELFF. The CDR3 bases are TGTGCTAGTGCCCTTGACCGATCCGGGGAGCTGTTTTTT.

This clonotype was seen at least ten times. The chain employs TRBV2 and TRBJ1-6; perhaps TRBD1 as D (5 bases). The V gene lost 4 bases and the J gene lost 9 bases, with 19 bases spanning the gap. The CDR3 covers 16 residues. Germline V gene data show CDR1 as SNHLY and CDR2 as FYNNEI. The DNA of the CDR3 is TGTGCCAGCAGTGGGAGGGACCGTCGATACGGTTCACCCCTCCACTTT. Translation: CASSGRDRRYGSPLHF.

There are many counts of this clonotype. The V call is TRBV2, the J call TRBJ2-5; no clear D gene. The length of the CDR3 is 15 residues. Per the germline V gene, CDR1 is SNHLY and CDR2 is FYNNEI. The germline V and J ends were trimmed by 0 bases and 2 bases, with 10 bases remaining between them. CDR3 in amino acids: CASSEAPSRQETQYF. CDR3 bases: TGTGCCAGCAGTGAAGCGCCGTCCAGACAAGAGACCCAGTACTTC.

The J gene is TRBJ2-7, the V gene TRBV4-3; 11 positions match TRBD2. The germline CDR1 and CDR2 sequences are LGHNA and YSLEER. The J segment lost 2 bases and the V segment lost 0 bases, leaving 6 bases of the junction unmatched. This CDR3 is 17 amino acids long. CDR3 bases: TGCGCCAGCAGCCAAGATGAACTAGCGGGAGTACCCTACGAGCAGTACTTC. Protein product: CASSQDELAGVPYEQYF.